The sequence of this TCR beta chain was determined in a study of cytomegalovirus exposure and HLA in healthy donors. Study as a whole: Previous work identified 120 million or so unique TCR beta sequences from about 179 million T cells. In an early release, HLA-typed donors contributed tens of millions of unique TCR sequences. The study's findings and limits: As a later analysis showed, a missense DCLRE1C variant was linked to trimming of TCR beta V- and J-genes. Most of the CMV-associated TCR beta chains (in a later analysis) appeared to be HLA-restricted.

Germline loops: CDR1 KGHSH, CDR2 LQKENI. The CDR3 runs 14 residues. Trimming removed 4 bases from V and 4 bases from J; junction bases left unmatched: 2. The PCR contained 60 Vbeta and 13 Jbeta primers. Sequencing was performed with immunoSEQ multiplex PCR; in TCRdb, only in-frame clones are kept and a portion is missing. Its clone listing holds about 78,000 clones. In regard to this clone: The antigen remains undetermined.

This TCR was recovered from a female donor in good health and CMV-seropositive. The chain recombines TRBV18 with TRBJ2-1; TRBD2 matches 9 bases. Sequencing used PBMCs. The CDR3 spells CASSRLADYNEQFF. The CDR3 DNA reads TGTGCCAGCTCACGACTAGCGGATTACAATGAGCAGTTCTTC.